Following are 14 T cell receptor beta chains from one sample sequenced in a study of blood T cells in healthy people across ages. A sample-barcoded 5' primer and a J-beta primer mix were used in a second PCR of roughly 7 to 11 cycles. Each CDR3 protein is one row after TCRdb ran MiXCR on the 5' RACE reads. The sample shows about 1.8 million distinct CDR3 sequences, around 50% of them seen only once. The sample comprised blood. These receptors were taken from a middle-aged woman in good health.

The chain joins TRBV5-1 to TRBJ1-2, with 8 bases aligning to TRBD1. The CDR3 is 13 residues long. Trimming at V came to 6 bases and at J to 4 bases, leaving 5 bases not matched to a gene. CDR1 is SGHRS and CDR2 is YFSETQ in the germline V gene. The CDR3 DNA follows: TGCGCCAGCAAGACAGGGGTCGGCTATGGCTACACCTTC. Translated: CASKTGVGYGYTF.

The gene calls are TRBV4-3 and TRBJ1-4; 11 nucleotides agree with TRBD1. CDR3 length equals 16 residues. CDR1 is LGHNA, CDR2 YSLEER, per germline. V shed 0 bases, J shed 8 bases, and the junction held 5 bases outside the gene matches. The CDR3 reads CASSQEGTGGREKLFF. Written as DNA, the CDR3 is TGCGCCAGCAGCCAAGAAGGGACAGGGGGTCGGGAAAAACTGTTTTTT.

In DNA, the CDR3 is TGTGCCAGCAGTTACTCGCAAGGGGCCCCCTACGAGCAGTACTTC. Residues: CASSYSQGAPYEQYF. The rearrangement links TRBV6-6 to TRBJ2-5, with D possibly being TRBD1 (5 bases). The end of the DNA is better explained by TRBJ2-7, so the J call may be wrong. The V gene's germline CDR1 is MNHNY and CDR2 SVGAGI (reference sequence). There are 15 residues in the CDR3.

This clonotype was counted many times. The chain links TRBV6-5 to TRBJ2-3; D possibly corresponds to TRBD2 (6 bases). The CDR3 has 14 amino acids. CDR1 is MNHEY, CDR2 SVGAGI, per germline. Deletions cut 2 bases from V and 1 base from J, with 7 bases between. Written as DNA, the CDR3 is TGTGCCAGCAGTTACGGCGGGGGCACAGATACGCAGTATTTT. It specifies CASSYGGGTDTQYF.

CDR3 amino acids: CSAPGASSYNSPLHF. The CDR3, as DNA: TGCAGTGCCCCGGGGGCGAGCTCCTATAATTCACCCCTCCACTTT. V gene TRBV20-1 combines with J gene TRBJ1-6; D might be TRBD1 (6 bases). The germline gives CDR1 DFQATT, CDR2 SNEGSKA (reference sequence). This CDR3 spans 15 amino acids. Trimming cost V 6 bases and J 0 bases, with 12 bases left between them.

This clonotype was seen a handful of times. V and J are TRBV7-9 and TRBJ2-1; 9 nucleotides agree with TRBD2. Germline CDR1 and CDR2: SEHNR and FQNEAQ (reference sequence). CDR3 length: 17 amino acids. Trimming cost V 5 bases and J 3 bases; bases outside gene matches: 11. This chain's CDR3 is CASSNAINSGGYNEQFF. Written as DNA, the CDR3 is TGTGCCAGCAGCAATGCTATTAATAGCGGGGGCTACAATGAGCAGTTCTTC.

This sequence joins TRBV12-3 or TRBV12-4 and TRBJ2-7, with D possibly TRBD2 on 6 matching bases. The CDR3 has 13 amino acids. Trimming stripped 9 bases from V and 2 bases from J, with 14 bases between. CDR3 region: CASARGLAYEQYF. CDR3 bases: TGTGCCAGTGCGCGGGGATTAGCCTACGAGCAGTACTTC.

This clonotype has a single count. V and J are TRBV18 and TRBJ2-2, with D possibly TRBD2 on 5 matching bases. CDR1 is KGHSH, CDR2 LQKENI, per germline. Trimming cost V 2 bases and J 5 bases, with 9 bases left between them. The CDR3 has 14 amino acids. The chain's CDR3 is CASSPMRETGELFF. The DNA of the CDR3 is TGTGCCAGCTCACCAATGAGGGAAACCGGGGAGCTGTTTTTT.

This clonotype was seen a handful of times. The CDR3 loop reads CASSYHPTTDRGAGDYYGYTF. In nucleotides, the CDR3 is TGTGCCAGCAGTTACCACCCCACCACCGACAGGGGCGCCGGCGACTACTATGGCTACACCTTC. The chain links TRBV6-2 or TRBV6-3 to TRBJ1-2, with TRBD1 matching 8 bases. CDR3 length equals 21 residues. The germline gives CDR1 MNHEY, CDR2 SVGEGT. With V trimmed by 2 bases and J by 3 bases, 23 bases remained unmatched.

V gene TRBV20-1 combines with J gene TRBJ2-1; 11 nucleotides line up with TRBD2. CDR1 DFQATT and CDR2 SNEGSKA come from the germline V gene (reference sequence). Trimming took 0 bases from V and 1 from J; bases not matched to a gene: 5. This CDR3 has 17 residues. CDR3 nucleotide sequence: TGCAGTGCTAGAGAAAGTAGCGGGGGGGGGTCCTACAATGAGCAGTTCTTC. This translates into CSARESSGGGSYNEQFF.

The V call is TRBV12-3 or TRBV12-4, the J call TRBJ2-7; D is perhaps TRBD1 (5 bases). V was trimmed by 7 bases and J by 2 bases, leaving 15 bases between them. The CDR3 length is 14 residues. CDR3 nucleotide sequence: TGTGCCAGCACCCCCGACAGTCCGCCCTACGAGCAGTACTTC. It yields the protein CASTPDSPPYEQYF.

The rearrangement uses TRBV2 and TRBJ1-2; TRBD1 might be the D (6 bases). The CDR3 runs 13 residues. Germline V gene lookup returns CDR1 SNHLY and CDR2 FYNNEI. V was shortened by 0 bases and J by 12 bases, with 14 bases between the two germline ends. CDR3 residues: CASSEARTADDTF. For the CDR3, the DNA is TGTGCCAGCAGTGAAGCTCGGACAGCGGACGACACCTTC.

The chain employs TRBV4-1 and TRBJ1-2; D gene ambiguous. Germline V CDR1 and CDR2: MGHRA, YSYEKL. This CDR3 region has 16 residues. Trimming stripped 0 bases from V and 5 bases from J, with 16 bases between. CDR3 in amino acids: CASSQDKRTLRYGYTF. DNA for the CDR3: TGCGCCAGCAGCCAAGATAAAAGGACCCTTCGATATGGCTACACCTTC.

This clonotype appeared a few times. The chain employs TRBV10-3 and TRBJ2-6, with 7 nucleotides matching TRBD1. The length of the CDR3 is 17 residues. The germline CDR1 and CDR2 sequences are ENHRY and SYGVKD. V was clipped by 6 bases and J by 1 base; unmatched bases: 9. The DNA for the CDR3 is TGTGCCATCAGGGGACAGCTGACGGTATCTGGGGCCAACGTCCTGACTTTC. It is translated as CAIRGQLTVSGANVLTF.